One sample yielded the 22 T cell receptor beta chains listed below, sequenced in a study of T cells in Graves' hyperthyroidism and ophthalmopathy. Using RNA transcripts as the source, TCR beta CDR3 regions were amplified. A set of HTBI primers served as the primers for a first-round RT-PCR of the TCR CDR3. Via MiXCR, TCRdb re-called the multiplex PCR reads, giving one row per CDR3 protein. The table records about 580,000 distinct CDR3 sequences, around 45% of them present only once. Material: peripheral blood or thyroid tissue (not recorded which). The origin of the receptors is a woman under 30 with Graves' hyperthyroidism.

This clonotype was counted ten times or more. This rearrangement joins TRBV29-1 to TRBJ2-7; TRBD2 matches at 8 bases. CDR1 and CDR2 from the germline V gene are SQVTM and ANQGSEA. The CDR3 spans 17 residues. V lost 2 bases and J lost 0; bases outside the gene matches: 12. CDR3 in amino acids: CSVELPAGLGSSYEQYF. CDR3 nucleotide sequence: TGCAGCGTTGAATTACCGGCGGGACTAGGGAGCTCCTACGAGCAGTACTTC.

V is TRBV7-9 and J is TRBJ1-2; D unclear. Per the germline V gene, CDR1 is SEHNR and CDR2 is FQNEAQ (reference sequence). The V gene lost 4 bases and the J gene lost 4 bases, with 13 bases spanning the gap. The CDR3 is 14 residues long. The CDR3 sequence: CASSSLSTGYGYTF. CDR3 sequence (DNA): TGTGCCAGCAGCTCCCTCTCAACGGGCTATGGCTACACCTTC.

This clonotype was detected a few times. CDR3 protein: CASSSQGARNEKLFF. The CDR3 DNA sequence: TGTGCCAGCAGCTCGCAGGGGGCGAGGAATGAAAAACTGTTTTTT. The rearrangement joins TRBV5-8 to TRBJ1-4; 8 bases fit TRBD1. CDR3 size: 15 residues. Trimming took 3 bases from V and 5 from J; bases not matched to a gene: 6. The V gene's germline CDR1 is SGHTS and CDR2 YDEGEE.

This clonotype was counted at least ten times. In DNA, the CDR3 is TGCAGCGCGGGACAGAACTACGAGCAGTACTTC. Translation: CSAGQNYEQYF. The chain is built from TRBV29-1 and TRBJ2-7, with 7 bases identical to TRBD1. V lost 7 bases to trimming and J lost 3 bases; unmatched junction nucleotides: 3. Per germline, CDR1 SQVTM and CDR2 ANQGSEA. This CDR3 region has 11 residues.

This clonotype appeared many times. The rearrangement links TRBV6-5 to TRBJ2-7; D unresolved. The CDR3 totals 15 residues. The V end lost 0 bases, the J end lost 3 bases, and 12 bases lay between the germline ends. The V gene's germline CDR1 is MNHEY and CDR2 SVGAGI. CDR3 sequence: CASSYSGLSIYEQYF. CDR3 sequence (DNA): TGTGCCAGCAGTTACTCTGGGCTATCTATCTACGAGCAGTACTTC.

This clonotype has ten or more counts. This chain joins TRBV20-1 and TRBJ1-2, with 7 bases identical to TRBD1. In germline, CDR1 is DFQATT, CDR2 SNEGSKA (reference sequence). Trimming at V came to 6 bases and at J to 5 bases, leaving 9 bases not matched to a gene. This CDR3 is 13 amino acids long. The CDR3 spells CSAGGQAGYGYTF. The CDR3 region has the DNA TGCAGTGCCGGCGGACAGGCTGGATATGGCTACACCTTC.

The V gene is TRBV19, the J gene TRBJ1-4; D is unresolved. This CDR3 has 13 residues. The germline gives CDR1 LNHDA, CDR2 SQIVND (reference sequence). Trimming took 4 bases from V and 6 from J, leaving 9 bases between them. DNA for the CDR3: TGTGCCAGTAGTAAAGGGATTCATGAAAAACTGTTTTTT. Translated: CASSKGIHEKLFF.

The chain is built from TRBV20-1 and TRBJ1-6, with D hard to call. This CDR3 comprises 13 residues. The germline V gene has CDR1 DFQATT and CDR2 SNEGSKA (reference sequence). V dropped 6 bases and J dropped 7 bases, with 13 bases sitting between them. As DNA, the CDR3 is TGCAGTGCACGTGGAGAAAGAAATTCACCCCTCCACTTT. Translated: CSARGERNSPLHF.

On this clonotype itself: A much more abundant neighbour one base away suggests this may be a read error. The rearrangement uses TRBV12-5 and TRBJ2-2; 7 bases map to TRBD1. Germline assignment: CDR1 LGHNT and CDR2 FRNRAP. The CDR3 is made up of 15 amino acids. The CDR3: CASSPRGPNTGQLFF. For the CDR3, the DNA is TGTGCCAGCAGCCCTAGGGGGCCGAACACCGGGCAGCTGTTTTTT.

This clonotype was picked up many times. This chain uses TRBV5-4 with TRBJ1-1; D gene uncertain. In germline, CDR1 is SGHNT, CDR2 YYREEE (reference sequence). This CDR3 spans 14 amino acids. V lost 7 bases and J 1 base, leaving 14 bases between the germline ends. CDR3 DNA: TGTGCCAGCCGGGCTGGCACGCAGAACACTGAAGCTTTCTTT. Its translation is CASRAGTQNTEAFF.

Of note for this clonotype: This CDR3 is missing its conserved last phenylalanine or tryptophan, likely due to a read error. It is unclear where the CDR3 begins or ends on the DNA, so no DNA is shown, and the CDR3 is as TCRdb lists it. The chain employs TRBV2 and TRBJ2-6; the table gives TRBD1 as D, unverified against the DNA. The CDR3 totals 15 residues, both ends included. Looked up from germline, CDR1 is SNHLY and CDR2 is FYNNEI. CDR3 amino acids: CASITGDPWGQRPDH.

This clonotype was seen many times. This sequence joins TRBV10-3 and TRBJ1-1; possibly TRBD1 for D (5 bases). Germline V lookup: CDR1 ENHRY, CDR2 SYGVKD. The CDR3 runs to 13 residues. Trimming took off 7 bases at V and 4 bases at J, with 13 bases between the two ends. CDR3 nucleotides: TGTGCCATCAACGGGGGTAGGGGCACTGAAGCTTTCTTT. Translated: CAINGGRGTEAFF.

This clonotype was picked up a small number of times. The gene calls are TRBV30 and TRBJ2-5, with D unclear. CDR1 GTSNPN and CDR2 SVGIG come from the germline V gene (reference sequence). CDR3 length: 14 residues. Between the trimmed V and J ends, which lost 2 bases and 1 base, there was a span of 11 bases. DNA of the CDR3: TGTGCCTGGAGTCGGCGTTTCTTCCAAGAGACCCAGTACTTC. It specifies CAWSRRFFQETQYF.

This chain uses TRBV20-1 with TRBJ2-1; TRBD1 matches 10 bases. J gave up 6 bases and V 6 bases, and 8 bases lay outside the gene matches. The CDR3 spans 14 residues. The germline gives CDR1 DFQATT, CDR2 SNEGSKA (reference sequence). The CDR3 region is CSAPPGTGVNEQFF. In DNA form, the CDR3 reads TGCAGTGCCCCGCCCGGGACAGGGGTCAATGAGCAGTTCTTC.

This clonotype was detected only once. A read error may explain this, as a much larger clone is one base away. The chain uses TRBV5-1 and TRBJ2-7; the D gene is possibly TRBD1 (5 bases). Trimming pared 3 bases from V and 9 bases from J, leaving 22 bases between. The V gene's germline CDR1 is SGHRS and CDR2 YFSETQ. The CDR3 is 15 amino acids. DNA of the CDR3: TGCGCCAGCAGCTGGGGCAGCGAGCCCACCCACGCGCAGTACTTC. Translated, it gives CASSWGSEPTHAQYF. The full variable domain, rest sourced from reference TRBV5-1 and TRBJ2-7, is KAGVTQTPRYLIKTRGQQVTLSCSPISGHRSVSWYQQTPGQGLQFLFEYFSETQRNKGNFPGRFSGRQFSNSRSEMNVSTLELGDSALYLCASSWGSEPTHAQYFGPGTRLTVT.

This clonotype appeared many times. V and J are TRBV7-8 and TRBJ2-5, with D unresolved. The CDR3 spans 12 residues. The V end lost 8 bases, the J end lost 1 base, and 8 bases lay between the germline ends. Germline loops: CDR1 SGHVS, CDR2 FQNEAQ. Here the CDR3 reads CASSRTQETQYF. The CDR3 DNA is TGTGCCAGCTCCAGGACCCAAGAGACCCAGTACTTC.

The CDR3 region is CASSLFIQRLSTDTQYF. The CDR3 DNA reads TGTGCCAGCAGCTTGTTTATACAACGACTAAGCACAGATACGCAGTATTTT. This sequence joins TRBV5-6 and TRBJ2-3, with D maybe TRBD2 (5 bases). Germline V gene lookup returns CDR1 SGHDT and CDR2 YYEEEE. This CDR3 has 17 residues. Trimming pared 1 base from V and 0 bases from J, leaving 15 bases between.

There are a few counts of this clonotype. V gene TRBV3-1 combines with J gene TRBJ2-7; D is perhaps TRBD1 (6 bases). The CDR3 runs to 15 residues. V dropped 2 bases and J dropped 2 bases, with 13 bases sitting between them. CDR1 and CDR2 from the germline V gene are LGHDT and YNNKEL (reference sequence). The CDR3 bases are TGTGCCAGCAGCCAATTCCCGGACAGAGCCTACGAGCAGTACTTC. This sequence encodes CASSQFPDRAYEQYF.

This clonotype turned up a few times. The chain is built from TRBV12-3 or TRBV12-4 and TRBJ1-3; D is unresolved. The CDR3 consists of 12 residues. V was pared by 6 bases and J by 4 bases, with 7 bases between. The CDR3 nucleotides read TGTGCCAGCAGGCACAGAGGAAACACCATATATTTT. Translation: CASRHRGNTIYF.

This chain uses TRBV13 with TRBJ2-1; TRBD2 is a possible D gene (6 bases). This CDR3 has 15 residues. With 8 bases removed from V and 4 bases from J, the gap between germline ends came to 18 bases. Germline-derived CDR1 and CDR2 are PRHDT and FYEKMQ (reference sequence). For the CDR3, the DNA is TGTGCCAGCCGCCAACAGTTCGCGGGGTACAATGAGCAGTTCTTC. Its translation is CASRQQFAGYNEQFF.

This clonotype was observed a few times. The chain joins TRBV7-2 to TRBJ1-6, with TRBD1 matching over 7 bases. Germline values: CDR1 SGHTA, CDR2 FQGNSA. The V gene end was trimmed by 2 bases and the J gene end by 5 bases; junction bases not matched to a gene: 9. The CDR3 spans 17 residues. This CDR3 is CASSLPGTGENNSPLHF. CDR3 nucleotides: TGTGCCAGCAGCTTACCAGGAACAGGGGAGAATAATTCACCCCTCCACTTT.

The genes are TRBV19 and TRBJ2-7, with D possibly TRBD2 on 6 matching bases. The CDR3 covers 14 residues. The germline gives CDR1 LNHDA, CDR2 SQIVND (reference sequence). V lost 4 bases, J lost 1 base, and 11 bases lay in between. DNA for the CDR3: TGTGCCAGTAGTAATGGAGGGCTATCCTACGAGCAGTACTTC. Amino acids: CASSNGGLSYEQYF.